This T cell receptor (beta chain) comes out of a study of blood T cell repertoires in COVID-19. Using immunoSEQ multiplex PCR, the repertoire was profiled, and TCRdb retains in-frame clones only, with some absent. The profile shows more than 300,000 clones, 85% to 90% of them singletons. This sequence was found in a woman aged 18-29 years who had recovered from COVID-19. Material for sequencing was PBMCs or T cells enriched from blood (not recorded which).

The CDR3 coding sequence is TGTGCAAGCCGCCCTCCAGCGGGGGGCACGAACACCGGGGAGCTGTTTTTT. It is translated as CASRPPAGGTNTGELFF. The chain joins TRBV12-2 to TRBJ2-2; the D segment call TRBD2 is taken from the table without a DNA check. TRBV12-2 is labeled a pseudogene. The CDR3 spans 17 residues.